This record concerns one T cell receptor (beta chain) sequence. The table came from immunoSEQ multiplex PCR; TCRdb's copy has only in-frame clones and leaves some out. Of 55,000 to 80,000 clones detected, around 94% appear once; the ten largest clones hold less than 0.6%. The sample originates from a study of T cell changes during pregnancy in multiple sclerosis. With V trimmed by 0 bases and J by 2 bases, 4 bases remained unmatched. The CDR3 length is 17 residues. Germline assignment: CDR1 LNHNV and CDR2 YYDKDF (reference sequence). The chain links TRBV15 to TRBJ1-3, with 10 bases identical to TRBD1. Sequences were derived from peripheral blood, sampled in the third trimester of pregnancy. This clonotype was obtained from a female donor with multiple sclerosis, enrolled in a pregnancy study. The CDR3 reads CATSRDGQGVTGNTIYF. For the CDR3, the DNA is TGTGCCACCAGCAGAGATGGACAGGGGGTCACTGGAAACACCATATATTTT.